One TCR beta chain is described in this entry. The data were taken from a study of tumor-infiltrating lymphocytes in primary liver carcinoma. Germline V CDR1 and CDR2: MNHEY, SVGAGI. V lost 9 bases, J lost 6 bases, and 15 bases lay in between. CDR3 length equals 13 residues. Reverse transcription of approximately 0.55 ug total RNA with a constant-region primer produced TCR beta cDNA. Libraries of TCR beta came from three nested multiplex PCR rounds with slightly modified ARM-PCR. Investigators reported that the first two PCR rounds, at about 11 cycles each, used TRBV1-TRBV30 forward primers with a C-beta reverse primer. From the multiplex PCR reads, TCRdb called clonotypes with MiXCR, one entry per CDR3 protein. Among around 210,000 distinct CDR3 sequences listed, roughly 61% were seen once. Germline DNA was also extracted, with blood RNA taken from unsorted whole blood.

This receptor was taken from a woman aged 60-75 years with primary liver carcinoma and hepatitis B virus infection. V gene TRBV6-5 combines with J gene TRBJ2-1, with a possible D match to TRBD2 (6 bases). Sequenced input: peripheral blood. CDR3 bases: TGTGCCAGTAGCCGAAGCGGGTGCAATGAGCAGTTCTTC. This sequence encodes CASSRSGCNEQFF.